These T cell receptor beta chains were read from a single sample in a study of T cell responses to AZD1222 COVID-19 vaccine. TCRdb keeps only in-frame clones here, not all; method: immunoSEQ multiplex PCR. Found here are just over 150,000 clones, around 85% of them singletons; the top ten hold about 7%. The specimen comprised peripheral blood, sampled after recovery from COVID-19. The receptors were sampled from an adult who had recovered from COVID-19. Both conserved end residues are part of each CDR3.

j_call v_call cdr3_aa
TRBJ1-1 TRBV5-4 CASSRPEGARTEAFF
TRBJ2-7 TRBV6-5 CATSPGQLYEQYF
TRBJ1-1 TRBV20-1 CSVTRTGEAFF
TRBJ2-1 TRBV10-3 CAISALAGRNEQFF
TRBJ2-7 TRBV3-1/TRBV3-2 CASSHRGGRGKWYEQYF
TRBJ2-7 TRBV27 CASSPAGILSYEQYF
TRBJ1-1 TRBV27 CASSSGQGLQAFF
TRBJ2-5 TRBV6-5 CASSYSGGETQYF
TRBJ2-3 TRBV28 CASSLVRESTDTQYF
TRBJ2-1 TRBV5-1 CASSKLEGRNEQFF
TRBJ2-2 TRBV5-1 CASSPDRGDTGELFF
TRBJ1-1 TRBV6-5 CASSLDRSEAFF
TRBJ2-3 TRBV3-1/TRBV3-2 CASSSRGLAGSQLTDTQYF
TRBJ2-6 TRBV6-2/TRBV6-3 CASSNQRTGANVLTF
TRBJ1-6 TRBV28 CASIMGTVGNSPLHF
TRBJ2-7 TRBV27 CASSLSAGGRSYEQYF
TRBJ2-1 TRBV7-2 CASSLAMRNYNEQFF
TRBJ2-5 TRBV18 CASSFEETQYF
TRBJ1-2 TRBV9 CASSVDPTGSNYGYTF
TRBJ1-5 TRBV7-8 CASSLMRDSLNSNQPQHF
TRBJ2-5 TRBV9 CASSIGLAGQETQYF
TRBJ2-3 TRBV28 CASAKQGGSDTQYF
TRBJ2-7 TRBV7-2 CASRKPGQGSYEQYF
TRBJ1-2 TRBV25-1 CASSKTVRTGETYTF
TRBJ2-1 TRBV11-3 CASSLRATNEQFF
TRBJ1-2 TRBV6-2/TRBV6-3 CASSRQGNYGYTF
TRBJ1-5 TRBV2 CASSERWRDQPQHF
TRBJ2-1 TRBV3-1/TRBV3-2 CASSQGTGSSYNEQFF
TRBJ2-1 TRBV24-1 CATSVSGAGDEQFF
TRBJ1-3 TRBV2 CASSEGRGLSENTIYF
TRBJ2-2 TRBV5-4 CASSLDPGSGTGELFF
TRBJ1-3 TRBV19 CASSRQGTQPNSGNTIYF
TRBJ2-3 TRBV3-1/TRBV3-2 CASSQDRLAGNTQYF
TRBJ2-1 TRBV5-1 CASSSPGTGFSGRRSEQFF
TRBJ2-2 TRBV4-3 CASSQGESGAAGELFF
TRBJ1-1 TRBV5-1 CASSSDTEAFF
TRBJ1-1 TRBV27 CASSLRGWTEAFF
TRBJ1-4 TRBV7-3 CASSLTGSPNEKLFF
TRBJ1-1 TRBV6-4 CASRKEDRHPGGAFF
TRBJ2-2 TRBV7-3 CASSQSTGGELFF
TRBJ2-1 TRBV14 CASSQLGEDNEQFF